The 29 T cell receptor beta chains reported below all come from one sample, sequenced in a study of radiation and T cells in renal cell carcinoma. Sequencing used immunoSEQ multiplex PCR; TCRdb keeps in-frame clones, though not all of them. The sample lists 140,000 or so clones, approximately 86% occurring once. Sample time point: blood 4 weeks post-SBRT, at nephrectomy. The treatment here: 15 Gy SBRT to primary tumor, nephrectomy 4 weeks later. The source was blood, collected from a patient whose treatment included radiotherapy and nephrectomy. These receptors were obtained from a woman aged 45-60 years with renal cell carcinoma.

V and J are TRBV15 and TRBJ2-2; 8 nucleotides align to TRBD1. Germline V gene data show CDR1 as LNHNV and CDR2 as YYDKDF (reference sequence). Trimming cost V 5 bases and J 0 bases; bases outside gene matches: 2. The CDR3 is 15 amino acids. For the CDR3, the DNA is TGTGCCACCAGCTTGGACAGGGCGAACACCGGGGAGCTGTTTTTT. The encoded protein is CATSLDRANTGELFF. Full variable domain (missing parts from reference TRBV15 and TRBJ2-2): DAMVIQNPRYQVTQFGKPVTLSCSQTLNHNVMYWYQQKSSQAPKLLFHYYDKDFNNEADTPDNFQSRRPNTSFCFLDIRSPGLGDTAMYLCATSLDRANTGELFFGEGSRLTVL.

The chain joins TRBV15 to TRBJ1-5; 8 nucleotides match TRBD1. The V and J ends lost 5 bases and 3 bases, in that order; junction bases with no gene match: 3. Germline lookup yields CDR1 LNHNV and CDR2 YYDKDF (reference sequence). The CDR3 runs 14 residues. The CDR3 sequence: CATSRTGINQPQHF. The CDR3 nucleotides are TGTGCCACCAGCCGGACAGGGATCAATCAGCCCCAGCATTTT.

This clone occurred a few times. The chain recombines TRBV2 with TRBJ2-5; TRBD2 matches at 10 bases. J gave up 5 bases and V 2 bases, and 5 bases lay outside the gene matches. Germline V gene data show CDR1 as SNHLY and CDR2 as FYNNEI. The CDR3 has 15 amino acids. CDR3 amino acids: CASSELAGVGETQYF. CDR3 coding DNA: TGTGCCAGCAGTGAACTAGCGGGAGTGGGGGAGACCCAGTACTTC.

This rearrangement joins TRBV4-2 to TRBJ1-4; D remains ambiguous. Trimming pared 2 bases from V and 8 bases from J, leaving 12 bases between. The CDR3 contains 14 residues. Looked up from germline, CDR1 is LGHNA and CDR2 is YNFKEQ. CDR3 sequence reads: CASSQRGIGEKLFF. The CDR3 DNA reads TGTGCCAGCAGCCAAAGAGGGATCGGCGAAAAACTGTTTTTT.

The J gene is TRBJ1-2, the V gene TRBV7-2, with 7 nucleotides matching TRBD1. The CDR3 covers 14 residues. After removal of 3 bases from V and 2 bases from J, the junction contained 3 bases not matched to a gene. Germline V gene lookup returns CDR1 SGHTA and CDR2 FQGNSA. In nucleotides, the CDR3 is TGTGCCAGCAGCTTCCGGGACAGAAACTATGGCTACACCTTC. Its translation: CASSFRDRNYGYTF.

The chain uses TRBV27 and TRBJ2-2, with 11 nucleotides matching TRBD1. CDR3 size: 15 residues. The germline CDR1 and CDR2 sequences are MNHEY and SMNVEV (reference sequence). J gave up 5 bases and V 5 bases, and 4 bases lay outside the gene matches. The CDR3 bases are TGTGCCAGCAGTACTCGGGACAGGGGGACCGGGGAGCTGTTTTTT. Translated: CASSTRDRGTGELFF.

The rearrangement uses TRBV6-4 and TRBJ1-1; no definite D call. The CDR3 loop spans 13 amino acids. Germline V gene lookup returns CDR1 MRHNA and CDR2 SNTAGT. The ends were cut back, 3 bases at V and 4 bases at J, with 9 bases in the middle. The CDR3 is CASSERASTEAFF. In DNA, the CDR3 is TGTGCCAGCAGTGAACGGGCGTCCACTGAAGCTTTCTTT.

This clone was found a few times. The CDR3 spells CASSFWGTEAFF. The CDR3 nucleotides read TGTGCCAGCAGCTTCTGGGGCACTGAAGCTTTCTTT. The chain is built from TRBV7-9 and TRBJ1-1; no clear D gene. Looked up from germline, CDR1 is SEHNR and CDR2 is FQNEAQ (reference sequence). The CDR3 totals 12 residues. V was trimmed by 3 bases and J by 4 bases, leaving 6 bases between them.

This clone has more than one count but fewer than ten. This sequence joins TRBV5-6 and TRBJ1-1; no clear D gene. Germline CDR1 SGHDT, CDR2 YYEEEE. V shed 0 bases and J shed 4 bases, with 7 bases lying between them. CDR3 size: 13 residues. CDR3 sequence: CASSLAGITEAFF. The CDR3 DNA is TGTGCCAGCAGCTTGGCCGGGATCACTGAAGCTTTCTTT.

This clone appeared a single time. The V gene is TRBV9, the J gene TRBJ2-2; D gene uncertain. The CDR3 loop spans 15 amino acids. The V end lost 3 bases, the J end lost 5 bases, and 14 bases lay between the germline ends. Germline CDR1 SGDLS, CDR2 YYNGEE. CDR3 DNA: TGTGCCAGCAGCGCCCTAAATTCCGAAACCGGGGAGCTGTTTTTT. It encodes CASSALNSETGELFF.

The V call is TRBV5-1, the J call TRBJ2-1; 10 bases agree with TRBD2. Germline V gene lookup returns CDR1 SGHRS and CDR2 YFSETQ. The CDR3 loop spans 16 amino acids. V lost 2 bases, J lost 1 base, and 3 bases stayed unmatched. CDR3: CASSFSGGKSYNEQFF. The CDR3 DNA is TGCGCCAGCAGCTTTAGCGGGGGGAAATCCTACAATGAGCAGTTCTTC.

V is TRBV5-1 and J is TRBJ1-1; D not certain. Germline lookup yields CDR1 SGHRS and CDR2 YFSETQ. CDR3 length equals 13 residues. V was shortened by 0 bases and J by 2 bases, with 5 bases between the two germline ends. The CDR3 DNA reads TGCGCCAGCAGCTTGGTGACAAACACTGAAGCTTTCTTT. Amino acids: CASSLVTNTEAFF.

V and J are TRBV7-2 and TRBJ1-1, with a weak D call TRBD1 (5 bases). Germline loops: CDR1 SGHTA, CDR2 FQGNSA. The CDR3 runs to 15 residues. V was cut by 3 bases and J by 1 base, with 12 bases left in between. The CDR3 DNA follows: TGTGCCAGCAGCTTGGGGGGGTGGCAGAACACTGAAGCTTTCTTT. Protein: CASSLGGWQNTEAFF.

The rearrangement joins TRBV4-2 to TRBJ2-7; no clear D. Germline assignment: CDR1 LGHNA and CDR2 YNFKEQ. The CDR3 covers 13 residues. Deletions cut 0 bases from V and 6 bases from J, with 9 bases between. DNA of the CDR3: TGTGCCAGCAGCCAAGATTTGGTGGTCGAGCAGTACTTC. It is translated as CASSQDLVVEQYF.

The chain carries TRBV6-5 and TRBJ1-5, with 8 positions matching TRBD1. The CDR3 sequence is 12 residues long. Germline V gene data show CDR1 as MNHEY and CDR2 as SVGAGI. J gave up 6 bases and V 8 bases, and 3 bases lay outside the gene matches. DNA for the CDR3: TGTGCCAGCCAGACAGGGGCTCAGCCCCAGCATTTT. This gives the protein CASQTGAQPQHF.

The chain couples TRBV7-7 to TRBJ2-7, with TRBD1 matching 7 bases. V gave up 3 bases and J gave up 5 bases; unmatched junction bases: 4. Germline-derived CDR1 and CDR2 are SSHAT and FNYEAQ (reference sequence). The CDR3 contains 13 residues. CDR3 nucleotide sequence: TGTGCCAGCAGCTTGACAGGGAAGCACGAGCAGTACTTC. Encoded protein: CASSLTGKHEQYF. The entire variable domain, with the rest obtained from reference TRBV7-7 and TRBJ2-7, is as follows: GAGVSQSPRYKVTKRGQDVTLRCDPISSHATLYWYQQALGQGPEFLTYFNYEAQPDKSGLPSDRFSAERPEGSISTLTIQRTEQRDSAMYRCASSLTGKHEQYFGPGTRLTVT.

The chain couples TRBV7-8 to TRBJ1-5; no firm D call. Between the trimmed V and J ends, which lost 2 bases and 4 bases, there was a span of 6 bases. Germline loops: CDR1 SGHVS, CDR2 FQNEAQ. The CDR3 totals 13 residues. This CDR3 is CASSLKGNQPQHF. The CDR3 DNA sequence: TGTGCCAGCAGCTTAAAGGGTAATCAGCCCCAGCATTTT.

The chain employs TRBV28 and TRBJ1-2; 7 positions match TRBD1. Losses at the gene ends were 5 bases for V and 7 bases for J; bases not matched to a gene: 16. CDR1 is MDHEN and CDR2 is SYDVKM in the germline V gene. CDR3 length: 16 amino acids. The CDR3, as DNA: TGTGCCAGCAGTACCATCCTCGACAGGGCTCGTGGTGGCTACACCTTC. This translates into CASSTILDRARGGYTF.

This rearrangement joins TRBV5-1 to TRBJ2-7; TRBD1 aligns across 7 bases. This CDR3 is built from 13 residues. CDR1 is SGHRS and CDR2 is YFSETQ in the germline V gene. The junction had 9 bases not matched to a gene; V was cut back by 6 bases and J by 6 bases. CDR3 bases: TGCGCCAGCACGCTTACAGGGGCCCTCGAGCAGTACTTC. Translating gives CASTLTGALEQYF.

This chain connects TRBV5-1 to TRBJ1-1; a weak D match, TRBD1 (6 bases). Germline V gene data show CDR1 as SGHRS and CDR2 as YFSETQ. The CDR3 loop spans 11 amino acids. The V and J ends lost 7 bases and 5 bases respectively, with 9 bases between them. The CDR3 loop reads CASRQETEAFF. CDR3 DNA: TGCGCCAGCCGACAGGAGACTGAAGCTTTCTTT.

A remark on this clone: The junction differs from germline at one of its ends, possibly a read error. This sequence joins TRBV6-5 and TRBJ1-2; D not certain. CDR1 MNHEY and CDR2 SVGAGI come from the germline V gene. This CDR3 comprises 13 residues. The CDR3 sequence: CAISDELTDGYTF. In nucleotides, the CDR3 is TGTGCCATCAGTGACGAGCTCACGGATGGCTACACCTTC.

The chain couples TRBV28 to TRBJ2-7, with 7 bases aligning to TRBD1. Germline V gene sequence: CDR1 MDHEN, CDR2 SYDVKM. This CDR3 has 14 residues. V lost 8 bases and J lost 2; bases outside the gene matches: 9. Here the CDR3 reads CASGTGQPTYEQYF. The DNA for the CDR3 is TGTGCCAGCGGAACGGGACAGCCAACCTACGAGCAGTACTTC.

The rearrangement uses TRBV21-1 and TRBJ2-7. TRBV21-1 corresponds to a pseudogene. This CDR3 has 11 amino acids. The CDR3: CASIPDGEQYF. The CDR3 DNA reads TGTGCCAGCATCCCGGACGGGGAGCAGTACTTC.

The V call is TRBV15, the J call TRBJ1-1; D is unclear. The CDR3 is 12 amino acids. Looked up from germline, CDR1 is LNHNV and CDR2 is YYDKDF (reference sequence). V was clipped by 3 bases and J by 6 bases, with 8 bases between them. The CDR3 sequence is CATSRDGAEAFF. The CDR3 DNA reads as TGTGCCACCAGCAGGGACGGGGCTGAAGCTTTCTTT.

The genes are TRBV10-1 and TRBJ1-6; the D is unclear. CDR3 size: 13 residues. V gave up 0 bases and J gave up 6 bases, with 3 bases separating them. Germline CDR1 WNHNN, CDR2 SYGVQD (reference sequence). The CDR3, as DNA: TGCGCCAGCAGTGAGTCACCTAATTCACCCCTCCACTTT. Translated: CASSESPNSPLHF.

A few counts support this clone. The chain has TRBV19 and TRBJ2-7, with D possibly being TRBD1 (5 bases). CDR1 LNHDA and CDR2 SQIVND come from the germline V gene (reference sequence). The V end was cut by 6 bases, the J end by 4 bases, with 13 bases between. There are 13 residues in the CDR3. CDR3 sequence reads: CASSSVDRYEQYF. DNA for the CDR3: TGTGCCAGTAGCAGCGTTGACAGATACGAGCAGTACTTC. Based on the CDR3 plus reference TRBV19 and TRBJ2-7, the full variable domain is DGGITQSPKYLFRKEGQNVTLSCEQNLNHDAMYWYRQDPGQGLRLIYYSQIVNDFQKGDIAEGYSVSREKKESFPLTVTSAQKNPTAFYLCASSSVDRYEQYFGPGTRLTVT.

The rearrangement joins TRBV10-3 to TRBJ1-2, with 9 bases identical to TRBD1. Germline V gene sequence: CDR1 ENHRY, CDR2 SYGVKD. V dropped 6 bases and J dropped 6; count of bases not matched to a gene: 14. The CDR3 sequence is 16 residues long. CDR3 in amino acids: CAIRGPPGQGEDGYTF. CDR3 bases: TGTGCCATCAGGGGGCCCCCGGGACAGGGTGAGGATGGCTACACCTTC.

V usage is TRBV28 and J usage is TRBJ1-6, with a weak D call TRBD1 (5 bases). Germline CDR1 and CDR2: MDHEN and SYDVKM. Trimming removed 3 bases from V and 6 bases from J, with 9 bases in between. This CDR3 contains 14 residues. CDR3 DNA sequence: TGTGCCAGCAGTTTGGGAGGGGTTAATTCACCCCTCCACTTT. Amino acid sequence: CASSLGGVNSPLHF.

The genes are TRBV7-8 and TRBJ1-1, with D unclear. The CDR3 runs 13 residues. Germline CDR1 SGHVS, CDR2 FQNEAQ. V lost 6 bases, J lost 1 base, and 9 bases lay in between. The CDR3 nucleotides are TGTGCCAGCAGAGTTGGCAGGAACACTGAAGCTTTCTTT. Its protein product is CASRVGRNTEAFF.